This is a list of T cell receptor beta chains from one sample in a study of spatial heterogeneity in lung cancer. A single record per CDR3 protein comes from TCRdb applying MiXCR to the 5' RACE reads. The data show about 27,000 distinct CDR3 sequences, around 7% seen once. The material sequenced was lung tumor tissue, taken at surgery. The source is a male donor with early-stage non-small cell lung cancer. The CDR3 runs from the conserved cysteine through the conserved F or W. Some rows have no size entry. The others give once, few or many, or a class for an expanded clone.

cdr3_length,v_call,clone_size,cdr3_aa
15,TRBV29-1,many,CSVKGTSRLGETQYF
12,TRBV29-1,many,CSVEEVYNEQFF
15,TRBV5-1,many,CASSLEATANDGYTF
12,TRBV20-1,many,CSASGEAYEQYF
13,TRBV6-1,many,CASSERTGGGYTF
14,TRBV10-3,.,CAISNPGLAAEQYF
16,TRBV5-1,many,CASSLVPGSSYNEQFF
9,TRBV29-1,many,CSAREGYTF
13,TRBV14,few,CASTVSVNSPLHF
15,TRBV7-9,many,CASSFAASGSDTQYF
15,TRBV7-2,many,CASSLGAGGTDTQYF
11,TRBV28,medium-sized,CASSTPYGYTF
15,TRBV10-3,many,CAISRMTGGQETQYF
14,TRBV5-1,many,CASSWGTGDNEQFF
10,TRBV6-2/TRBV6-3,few,CASGDYGYTF
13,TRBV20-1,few,CSARWATLWGYTF
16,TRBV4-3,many,CASSAVGGRFSDTQYF
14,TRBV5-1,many,CASSRDRAADTQYF
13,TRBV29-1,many,CSVRAASTDTQYF
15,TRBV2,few,CASRARTGGNQPQHF
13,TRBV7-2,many,CASSSLTQGAHNF
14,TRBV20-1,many,CSAREAKSTDTQYF
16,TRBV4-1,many,CASSPEGLAGSYEQYF
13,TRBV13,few,CASSLGLLRIQYF
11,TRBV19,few,CASGTAYGYTF
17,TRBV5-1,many,CASSSPMGSGGADTQYF
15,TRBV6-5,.,CASSYSGSDPYEQYF
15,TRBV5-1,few,CASSLAEAGPGTQYF